These 28 T cell receptor beta chains came from one sample sequenced in a study of breast tumors, draining lymph nodes, adjacent tissues. MiXCR, applied by TCRdb to the multiplex PCR reads, yields one record per CDR3 protein. The top ten clones hold 6.5% to 8% of a sample with about 46,000 distinct CDR3 sequences, under 30% of them seen once. The sequencing sample was made of breast tumor tissue. The receptors derive from a female donor with breast cancer. Some clones in this sample may be carry-over from other donors' samples.

This clonotype was recorded at least ten times. V and J are TRBV7-6 and TRBJ1-4; 8 nucleotides align to TRBD1. The CDR3 contains 15 residues. The germline gives CDR1 SGHVS, CDR2 FNYEAQ. V was clipped by 5 bases and J by 2 bases; unmatched bases: 4. For the CDR3, the DNA is TGTGCCAGCAGCCCATACAGGGGGACTAATGAAAAACTGTTTTTT. Protein product: CASSPYRGTNEKLFF.

This sequence joins TRBV30 and TRBJ2-5; TRBD2 aligns across 8 bases. CDR3 length: 16 amino acids. From germline, CDR1 is GTSNPN and CDR2 SVGIG (reference sequence). Germline trimming cut 2 bases from V and 5 bases from J; bases unmatched to any gene: 13. CDR3 amino acids: CAWSRGGGGGGETQYF. For the CDR3, the DNA is TGTGCCTGGAGTCGGGGGGGGGGGGGCGGCGGGGAGACCCAGTACTTC. Full variable domain (missing parts from reference TRBV30 and TRBJ2-5): SQTIHQWPATLVQPVGSPLSLECTVEGTSNPNLYWYRQAAGRGLQLLFYSVGIGQISSEVPQNLSASRPQDRQFILSSKKLLLSDSGFYLCAWSRGGGGGGETQYFGPGTRLLVL.

This clonotype was detected many times. This chain connects TRBV7-8 to TRBJ2-1; 7 bases match TRBD1. Germline assignment: CDR1 SGHVS and CDR2 FQNEAQ. This CDR3 region has 15 residues. V shed 4 bases and J 7 bases; nucleotides not matched to a gene: 10. The CDR3 DNA reads as TGTGCCAGCAGCTCTATACAGGGGACCCAGAATGAGCAGTTCTTC. Protein sequence: CASSSIQGTQNEQFF.

This clonotype appeared many times. The genes are TRBV19 and TRBJ1-4; D possibly corresponds to TRBD1 (5 bases). The length of the CDR3 is 15 residues. Trimming removed 3 bases from V and 4 bases from J, with 12 bases in between. The V gene's germline CDR1 is LNHDA and CDR2 SQIVND (reference sequence). CDR3: CASSIWAGLNEKLFF. CDR3 DNA: TGTGCCAGTAGTATTTGGGCGGGGCTTAATGAAAAACTGTTTTTT.

The sample holds many counts of this clonotype. This chain connects TRBV25-1 to TRBJ2-3; the D is unclear. The germline V and J ends were trimmed by 1 base and 0 bases, with 11 bases remaining between them. The germline gives CDR1 MGHDK, CDR2 SYGVNS. The CDR3 contains 16 residues. CDR3 region: CASSELIDSSTDTQYF. DNA for the CDR3: TGTGCCAGCAGTGAATTAATCGACTCGAGCACAGATACGCAGTATTTT.

This clonotype showed up many times. The chain joins TRBV11-2 to TRBJ1-2, with D unclear. The CDR3 contains 12 residues. V gave up 1 base and J gave up 8 bases, with 8 bases separating them. Per germline, CDR1 SGHAT and CDR2 FQNNGV. CDR3 sequence reads: CASSLGSGGYTF. In DNA form, the CDR3 reads TGTGCCAGCAGCTTAGGCTCGGGGGGCTACACCTTC.

The chain combines TRBV20-1 with TRBJ2-4; 12 bases match TRBD2. Germline values: CDR1 DFQATT, CDR2 SNEGSKA (reference sequence). V trimming: 1 base; J trimming: 2 bases; junction bases outside the gene matches: 3. CDR3 size: 16 residues. The CDR3 coding sequence is TGCAGTGCTAGAGGACTAGCGGGAGCCCCCAAAAACATTCAGTACTTC. Translation gives CSARGLAGAPKNIQYF.

This clonotype was detected ten times or more. J is TRBJ2-5 and V is TRBV3-1; 10 bases line up with TRBD1. The CDR3 loop spans 15 amino acids. V shed 3 bases and J 5 bases; nucleotides not matched to a gene: 6. Germline values: CDR1 LGHDT, CDR2 YNNKEL (reference sequence). For the CDR3, the DNA is TGTGCCAGCAGCCAGGGGACAGGGGTAAGGGAGACCCAGTACTTC. As protein: CASSQGTGVRETQYF.

This clonotype appeared many times. V is TRBV2 and J is TRBJ2-7, with a weak D call TRBD2 (5 bases). Germline V gives CDR1 SNHLY, CDR2 FYNNEI. The CDR3 consists of 12 residues. The V end was cut by 7 bases, the J end by 0 bases, with 7 bases between. The DNA of the CDR3 is TGTGCCAGCACTGGGAGCTCCTACGAGCAGTACTTC. Protein: CASTGSSYEQYF. Combining the CDR3 with reference TRBV2 and TRBJ2-7 gives the whole variable domain EPEVTQTPSHQVTQMGQEVILRCVPISNHLYFYWYRQILGQKVEFLVSFYNNEISEKSEIFDDQFSVERPDGSNFTLKIRSTKLEDSAMYFCASTGSSYEQYFGPGTRLTVT.

The table lists this clonotype with many counts. This chain links TRBV4-2 with TRBJ2-7, with 16 bases aligning to TRBD2. Germline trimming cut 5 bases from V and 12 bases from J; bases unmatched to any gene: 7. CDR1 and CDR2 (germline): LGHNA, YNFKEQ. CDR3 length: 14 residues. CDR3: CASSKEGLAGGLYF. CDR3 coding DNA: TGTGCCAGCAGCAAGGAGGGACTAGCGGGAGGGTTGTACTTC.

This sequence joins TRBV7-9 and TRBJ2-5, with 9 bases fitting TRBD1. This CDR3 spans 15 amino acids. Looked up from germline, CDR1 is SEHNR and CDR2 is FQNEAQ (reference sequence). Trimming at V came to 5 bases and at J to 5 bases, leaving 9 bases not matched to a gene. The CDR3 loop reads CASSRPTGGGETQYF. The CDR3 DNA is TGTGCCAGCAGCCGACCGACAGGGGGGGGGGAGACCCAGTACTTC.

This clonotype was seen repeatedly, ten times or more. The rearrangement links TRBV18 to TRBJ1-3; no clear D gene. Germline-derived CDR1 and CDR2 are KGHSH and LQKENI. This CDR3 is built from 14 residues. Trimming shortened V by 3 bases and J by 0 bases, and 6 bases separated the two germline ends. The CDR3 sequence is CASSPRTSGNTIYF. CDR3 bases: TGTGCCAGCTCACCCAGGACCTCTGGAAACACCATATATTTT.

The chain is built from TRBV10-2 and TRBJ1-2; D ambiguous. The V end lost 9 bases, the J end lost 4 bases, and 21 bases lay between the germline ends. The CDR3 runs to 15 residues. Germline V gene lookup returns CDR1 WSHSY and CDR2 SAAADI. Here the CDR3 reads CASKNAGTPLYGYTF. CDR3 coding DNA: TGCGCCAGTAAGAATGCAGGAACCCCTCTCTATGGCTACACCTTC.

Concerning this clonotype itself: This sequence may be a read error, since a much larger clone differs from it by one base. The chain is built from TRBV3-1 and TRBJ2-7; 7 bases line up with TRBD1. Germline V gene lookup returns CDR1 LGHDT and CDR2 YNNKEL (reference sequence). CDR3 length: 16 residues. In DNA form, the CDR3 reads TGTACCAGCAGCCAAGACTCGGGACAGAGCTCCTACGAGCAGTACTTC. Amino acids: CTSSQDSGQSSYEQYF.

A remark on this clonotype: One end of the junction is discordant with germline, which a read error may explain. The rearrangement uses TRBV14 and TRBJ2-2; possibly TRBD2 for D (6 bases). Looked up from germline, CDR1 is SGHDN and CDR2 is FVKESK. This CDR3 comprises 14 residues. CDR3 DNA sequence: TGTGTCAGTAGCCATTCCCGGGGGACCGGGGAGCTGTTCTTT. Its translation: CVSSHSRGTGELFF.

This clonotype occurred many times. Here the CDR3 DNA reads TGCAGTGCTAACGGACTAGATGAGCAGTTCTTC. This codes for CSANGLDEQFF. The chain combines TRBV20-1 with TRBJ2-1, with TRBD2 identical over 7 bases. The CDR3 sequence is 11 residues long. In germline, CDR1 is DFQATT, CDR2 SNEGSKA (reference sequence). Trimming removed 4 bases from V and 8 bases from J; junction bases left unmatched: 2.

The chain uses TRBV20-1 and TRBJ2-1; D not resolved. V was shortened by 6 bases and J by 4 bases, with 10 bases between the two germline ends. The CDR3 runs 12 residues. Germline V gene lookup returns CDR1 DFQATT and CDR2 SNEGSKA (reference sequence). DNA for the CDR3: TGCAGTGCAATGCAGCTTTACAATGAGCAGTTCTTC. It yields the protein CSAMQLYNEQFF.

This clonotype was observed many times. The chain carries TRBV25-1 and TRBJ1-6; a possible D gene is TRBD1 (6 bases). This CDR3 has 16 amino acids. V was pared by 3 bases and J by 9 bases, with 18 bases between. Germline loops: CDR1 MGHDK, CDR2 SYGVNS. CDR3 in DNA: TGTGCCAGCAGTGATTGGGGGGCCTCCCGGACTTCACCCCTCCACTTT. This sequence encodes CASSDWGASRTSPLHF.

This sequence joins TRBV5-1 and TRBJ1-1, with no clear D. This CDR3 comprises 15 residues. Germline V gene sequence: CDR1 SGHRS, CDR2 YFSETQ. Trimming took off 0 bases at V and 1 base at J, with 10 bases between the two ends. CDR3 sequence: CASSLGTFGNTEAFF. DNA of the CDR3: TGCGCCAGCAGCTTGGGGACGTTCGGGAACACTGAAGCTTTCTTT.

This clonotype was observed many times. CDR3 coding DNA: TGTGCCAGCAGCCCCGACCCAGTATATGGCTACACCTTC. As protein: CASSPDPVYGYTF. This chain uses TRBV6-2 or TRBV6-3 with TRBJ1-2; D is unclear. The CDR3 has 13 amino acids. Germline lookup yields CDR1 MNHEY and CDR2 SVGEGT. Trimming took 6 bases from V and 5 from J, leaving 13 bases between them.

The chain is built from TRBV7-9 and TRBJ2-7, with TRBD1 identical over 9 bases. Germline values: CDR1 SEHNR, CDR2 FQNEAQ (reference sequence). The trim removed 6 bases at V and 9 bases at J, leaving 9 bases unmatched. CDR3 length equals 13 residues. CDR3 residues: CASRRGQGSAQYF. The CDR3 DNA is TGTGCCAGCAGAAGGGGACAGGGTAGCGCGCAGTACTTC.

This clonotype was recorded many times. The chain couples TRBV4-2 to TRBJ2-7, with 13 nucleotides matching TRBD2. In germline, CDR1 is LGHNA, CDR2 YNFKEQ. Losses at the gene ends were 3 bases for V and 2 bases for J; bases not matched to a gene: 10. The CDR3 is 18 residues long. This chain's CDR3 is CASSQEGLAGVGAYEQYF. Written as DNA, the CDR3 is TGTGCCAGCAGCCAGGAAGGACTAGCGGGAGTCGGGGCCTACGAGCAGTACTTC.

V is TRBV11-2 and J is TRBJ2-5; 9 nucleotides match TRBD1. Germline-derived CDR1 and CDR2 are SGHAT and FQNNGV. Germline trimming cut 6 bases from V and 5 bases from J; bases unmatched to any gene: 13. This CDR3 has 16 residues. The CDR3 coding sequence is TGTGCCAGCAGTTCCGGGACAGGGAGATCGGGGGAGACCCAGTACTTC. Amino acids: CASSSGTGRSGETQYF.

This clonotype came up many times. The V gene is TRBV5-1, the J gene TRBJ2-2; D assignment may be TRBD1 or TRBD2 (5 bases each). Germline-derived CDR1 and CDR2 are SGHRS and YFSETQ. The CDR3 is made up of 15 amino acids. V lost 4 bases to trimming and J lost 4 bases, with 14 bases between them. This chain's CDR3 is CASSTAGTATGELFF. In nucleotides, the CDR3 is TGCGCCAGCAGCACCGCCGGGACGGCCACCGGGGAGCTGTTTTTT.

This clonotype was seen a few times. This may be a read error: a much more frequent sequence differs by one nucleotide. The V and J genes are TRBV6-6 and TRBJ1-2; 7 bases match TRBD1. Germline assignment: CDR1 MNHNY and CDR2 SVGAGI (reference sequence). The V segment lost 0 bases and the J segment 8 bases; nucleotides outside the gene matches: 12. The CDR3 consists of 16 residues. CDR3 protein: CASSYSKEGAVQGYTF. CDR3 DNA sequence: TGTGCCAGCAGTTACTCGAAGGAGGGGGCGGTTCAGGGCTACACCTTC.

The CDR3 sequence: CASSLGQSNTEAFF. The DNA for the CDR3 is TGTGCCAGCTCACTTGGACAATCGAACACTGAAGCTTTCTTT. The chain has TRBV18 and TRBJ1-1; tentatively, D is TRBD1 (5 bases). This CDR3 contains 14 residues. The V gene lost 4 bases and the J gene lost 1 base, with 10 bases spanning the gap. Germline CDR1 KGHSH, CDR2 LQKENI.

The table lists this clonotype with many counts. V and J are TRBV2 and TRBJ2-1; 9 bases are a match to TRBD2. J gave up 3 bases and V 5 bases, and 14 bases lay outside the gene matches. Germline loops: CDR1 SNHLY, CDR2 FYNNEI. CDR3 length equals 18 residues. CDR3 region: CASSPSLTSGKLYNEQFF. CDR3 bases: TGTGCCAGCAGTCCAAGCTTGACTAGCGGAAAACTCTACAATGAGCAGTTCTTC.

This clonotype was seen at least ten times. The chain joins TRBV4-1 to TRBJ2-5; tentative D call: TRBD2 (6 bases). The germline V gene encodes CDR1 MGHRA and CDR2 YSYEKL. Between the trimmed V and J ends, which lost 1 base and 4 bases, there was a span of 16 bases. This CDR3 is 16 amino acids long. The CDR3 nucleotides read TGCGCCAGCAGCCAAGCTCCCCCCGGGGGACGAGAGACCCAGTACTTC. Its protein is CASSQAPPGGRETQYF.